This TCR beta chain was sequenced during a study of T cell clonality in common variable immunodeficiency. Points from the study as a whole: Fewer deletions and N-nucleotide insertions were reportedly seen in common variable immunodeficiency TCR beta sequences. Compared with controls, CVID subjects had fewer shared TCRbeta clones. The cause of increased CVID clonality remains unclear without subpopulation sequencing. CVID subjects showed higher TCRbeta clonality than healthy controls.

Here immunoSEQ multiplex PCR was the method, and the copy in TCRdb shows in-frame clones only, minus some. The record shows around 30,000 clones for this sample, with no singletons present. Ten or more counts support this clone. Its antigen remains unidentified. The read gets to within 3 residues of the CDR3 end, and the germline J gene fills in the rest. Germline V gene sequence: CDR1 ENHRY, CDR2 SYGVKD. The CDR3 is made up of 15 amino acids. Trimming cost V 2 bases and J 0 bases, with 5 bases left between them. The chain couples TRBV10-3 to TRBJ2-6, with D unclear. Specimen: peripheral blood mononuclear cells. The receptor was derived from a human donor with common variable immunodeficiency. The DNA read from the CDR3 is TGTGCCATCAGTGAGGAGGTCTCTGGGGCCAACGTC. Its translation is CAISEEVSGANV. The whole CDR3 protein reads CAISEEVSGANVLTF.